These T cell receptor beta chains were read from a single sample in a study of cytomegalovirus exposure and HLA in healthy donors. The protocol was immunoSEQ multiplex PCR, while the TCRdb copy is restricted to in-frame clones and leaves out a portion. Of almost 65,000 clones detected, around 89% appear once; the ten largest clones hold over 1.5%. Sequencing input: PBMCs. The origin of the receptors is a woman under 30 in good health and CMV-seronegative. CDR3s include the opening cysteine and the closing phenylalanine or tryptophan. D genes are given only for firm matches. Where a row states a size, it is once, few, many or the class of an expanded clone; other rows omit it.

D: -; J: TRBJ2-7; V: TRBV15; size: -; CDR3: CATSASVTSYEQYF; DNA: TGTGCCACCAGCGCTAGCGTAACATCCTACGAGCAGTACTTC
D: TRBD1; J: TRBJ2-3; V: TRBV5-4; size: -; CDR3: CASSMGDRSYGTQYF; DNA: TGTGCCAGCAGTATGGGGGACAGGTCGTATGGTACGCAGTATTTT
D: TRBD1; J: TRBJ1-2; V: TRBV27; size: few; CDR3: CASRGTGGEYGYTF; DNA: TGTGCCAGCAGAGGGACAGGGGGCGAATATGGCTACACCTTC
D: TRBD1; J: TRBJ2-7; V: TRBV27; size: -; CDR3: CASSLYGTASYEQYF; DNA: TGTGCCAGCAGTTTATACGGGACAGCCTCCTACGAGCAGTACTTC
D: -; J: TRBJ1-5; V: TRBV28; size: -; CDR3: CASSLGHVRDQPQHF; DNA: TGTGCCAGCAGTTTGGGACATGTTCGGGATCAGCCCCAGCATTTT
D: -; J: TRBJ1-2; V: TRBV7-3; size: -; CDR3: CASSLGINYGYTF; DNA: TGTGCCAGCAGCTTAGGCATCAACTATGGCTACACCTTC
D: TRBD1; J: TRBJ2-7; V: TRBV7-2; size: -; CDR3: CASSFPGDRPYF; DNA: TGTGCCAGCAGCTTTCCGGGGGACAGGCCCTACTTC
D: -; J: TRBJ2-6; V: TRBV7-2; size: medium-sized; CDR3: CASSLRQGANVLTF; DNA: TGTGCCAGCAGCTTGCGACAAGGGGCCAACGTCCTGACTTTC
D: -; J: TRBJ2-7; V: TRBV15; size: -; CDR3: CATSRDRHSYEQYF; DNA: TGTGCCACCAGCAGAGATAGACACTCCTACGAGCAGTACTTC
D: TRBD2; J: TRBJ2-7; V: TRBV7-2; size: -; CDR3: CASSLRGPGLAGDSYEQYF; DNA: TGTGCCAGCAGCTTAAGAGGACCGGGACTAGCGGGGGATTCCTACGAGCAGTACTTC
D: TRBD2; J: TRBJ2-1; V: TRBV4-2; size: few; CDR3: CASSQVRGSGGIYNEQFF; DNA: TGTGCCAGCAGCCAAGTAAGGGGTAGCGGGGGGATTTACAATGAGCAGTTCTTC
D: TRBD2; J: TRBJ2-1; V: TRBV2; size: -; CDR3: CASRTGTRYNEQFF; DNA: TGTGCCAGCCGAACCGGGACTAGATACAATGAGCAGTTCTTC
D: -; J: TRBJ2-7; V: TRBV30; size: -; CDR3: CAFINSAGSYEQYF; DNA: TGTGCCTTTATCAACAGTGCTGGCTCCTACGAGCAGTACTTC
D: TRBD2; J: TRBJ2-1; V: TRBV5-4; size: medium-sized; CDR3: CASSLGGSGSNNEQFF; DNA: TGTGCCAGCAGCTTGGGGGGTAGCGGGAGTAACAATGAGCAGTTCTTC
D: TRBD1; J: TRBJ2-7; V: TRBV11-3; size: -; CDR3: CASSHHLRDRPYEQYF; DNA: TGTGCCAGCAGTCACCATCTCCGGGACAGGCCCTACGAGCAGTACTTC
D: -; J: TRBJ2-7; V: TRBV5-8; size: medium-sized; CDR3: CASSSTSLGEQYF; DNA: TGTGCCAGCAGCTCGACTAGTCTCGGGGAGCAGTACTTC
D: TRBD1; J: TRBJ1-1; V: TRBV29-1; size: once; CDR3: CSVRGRLNTEAFF; DNA: TGCAGCGTTAGGGGGCGCTTGAACACTGAAGCTTTCTTT
D: -; J: TRBJ1-4; V: TRBV5-4; size: -; CDR3: CASSLSEANEKLFF; DNA: TGTGCCAGCAGCTTGTCGGAAGCGAATGAAAAACTGTTTTTT
D: TRBD1; J: TRBJ1-4; V: TRBV18; size: -; CDR3: CASSPPPGTALEKLFF; DNA: TGTGCCAGCTCACCTCCTCCTGGGACAGCGCTTGAAAAACTGTTTTTT
D: -; J: TRBJ2-2; V: TRBV6-5; size: -; CDR3: CASSYIRGNTGELFF; DNA: TGTGCCAGCAGTTACATCCGCGGCAACACCGGGGAGCTGTTTTTT
D: -; J: TRBJ2-7; V: TRBV7-3; size: few; CDR3: CASSLLGLSEQYF; DNA: TGTGCCAGCAGCTTACTGGGCCTTTCCGAGCAGTACTTC
D: -; J: TRBJ1-1; V: TRBV5-1; size: -; CDR3: CASSAGTLNTEAFF; DNA: TGCGCCAGCAGCGCGGGGACGTTGAACACTGAAGCTTTCTTT
D: -; J: TRBJ2-5; V: TRBV21-1; size: -; CDR3: CASSKGREETQYF; DNA: TGTGCCAGCAGCAAGGGGAGGGAAGAGACCCAGTACTTC
D: TRBD1; J: TRBJ2-3; V: TRBV9; size: -; CDR3: CASTRTFRDRGFTDTQYF; DNA: TGTGCCAGCACCCGAACGTTCCGGGACAGGGGGTTCACAGATACGCAGTATTTT
D: -; J: TRBJ2-1; V: TRBV6-5; size: -; CDR3: CASWKSGNEQFF; DNA: TGTGCCAGCTGGAAAAGCGGTAATGAGCAGTTCTTC
D: TRBD1; J: TRBJ1-5; V: TRBV5-5; size: -; CDR3: CASSAGGMNFQPQHF; DNA: TGTGCCAGCAGCGCAGGGGGGATGAATTTTCAGCCCCAGCATTTT
D: TRBD1; J: TRBJ1-1; V: TRBV6-1; size: -; CDR3: CASSEAGTAVKFPEAFF; DNA: TGTGCCAGCAGTGAAGCGGGGACAGCCGTTAAGTTCCCTGAAGCTTTCTTT
D: TRBD2; J: TRBJ2-3; V: TRBV13; size: -; CDR3: CASSGTTSGSGVVTQYF; DNA: TGTGCCAGCAGCGGAACGACTAGCGGGTCGGGGGTAGTGACGCAGTATTTT
D: TRBD1; J: TRBJ1-5; V: TRBV7-8; size: -; CDR3: CASSSGQGNQPQHF; DNA: TGTGCCAGCAGTTCGGGACAGGGAAATCAGCCCCAGCATTTT
D: TRBD1; J: TRBJ2-7; V: TRBV4-1; size: -; CDR3: CASSRRDRDYEQYF; DNA: TGCGCCAGCAGCCGTCGGGACAGGGACTACGAGCAGTACTTC
D: -; J: TRBJ2-3; V: TRBV11-2; size: -; CDR3: CASSLVSGISTDTQYF; DNA: TGTGCCAGCAGCTTAGTATCCGGGATTAGCACAGATACGCAGTATTTT
D: -; J: TRBJ2-5; V: TRBV5-1; size: -; CDR3: CATSFSGQETQYF; DNA: TGCGCCACCTCCTTTTCCGGGCAAGAGACCCAGTACTTC
D: -; J: TRBJ1-2; V: TRBV10-3; size: -; CDR3: CAISHRTKYYGYTF; DNA: TGTGCCATCAGCCACCGGACAAAATACTATGGCTACACCTTC
D: -; J: TRBJ2-7; V: TRBV7-6; size: -; CDR3: CASSFGRGLGSYEQYF; DNA: TGTGCCAGCAGCTTTGGCCGGGGTTTGGGTTCCTACGAGCAGTACTTC
D: -; J: TRBJ1-2; V: TRBV6-1; size: -; CDR3: CASGPIFRGFDGYTF; DNA: TGTGCCAGCGGCCCCATTTTCAGGGGATTCGATGGCTACACCTTC
D: TRBD1; J: TRBJ2-4; V: TRBV9; size: -; CDR3: CASSRGTGDSPRYF; DNA: TGTGCCAGCAGCCGGGGGACAGGGGACTCTCCTCGGTACTTC
D: TRBD2; J: TRBJ2-1; V: TRBV15; size: -; CDR3: CATSRDGAGGLSYNEQFF; DNA: TGTGCCACCAGCAGAGATGGGGCGGGAGGGCTCTCCTACAATGAGCAGTTCTTC
D: -; J: TRBJ2-7; V: TRBV30; size: -; CDR3: CAWSPGPGRGLNEQYF; DNA: TGTGCCTGGAGTCCCGGACCGGGCCGGGGTCTGAACGAGCAGTACTTC
D: -; J: TRBJ2-7; V: TRBV30; size: -; CDR3: CAWRRSGGGEQYF; DNA: TGTGCCTGGAGACGGAGTGGGGGAGGCGAGCAGTACTTC
D: TRBD1; J: TRBJ1-1; V: TRBV27; size: -; CDR3: CASSQLARGDGTEAFF; DNA: TGTGCCAGCAGTCAATTAGCCAGGGGGGATGGCACTGAAGCTTTCTTT
D: -; J: TRBJ2-7; V: TRBV2; size: -; CDR3: CASSRDGLSYEQYF; DNA: TGTGCCAGTAGCCGGGACGGACTATCCTACGAGCAGTACTTC
D: -; J: TRBJ2-1; V: TRBV27; size: -; CDR3: CASSLGGGRNEQFF; DNA: TGTGCCAGCAGTTTAGGGGGGGGCAGGAATGAGCAGTTCTTC
D: TRBD1; J: TRBJ1-2; V: TRBV10-3; size: -; CDR3: CAINTGGHGYTF; DNA: TGTGCCATCAACACAGGGGGGCATGGCTACACCTTC
D: -; J: TRBJ1-5; V: TRBV5-1; size: -; CDR3: CASSLGQNQPQHF; DNA: TGCGCCAGCAGCTTGGGACAAAATCAGCCCCAGCATTTT
D: TRBD2; J: TRBJ2-1; V: TRBV7-6; size: -; CDR3: CASSFQRELDNEQFF; DNA: TGTGCCAGCAGCTTCCAGCGGGAGCTGGACAATGAGCAGTTCTTC
D: TRBD1; J: TRBJ1-2; V: TRBV7-6; size: -; CDR3: CASSLEGTGNGYTF; DNA: TGTGCCAGCAGCTTAGAAGGGACAGGGAATGGCTACACCTTC
D: -; J: TRBJ1-6; V: TRBV9; size: once; CDR3: CASSEWPRADSPLHF; DNA: TGTGCCAGCAGCGAGTGGCCCAGGGCGGATTCACCCCTCCACTTT
D: TRBD2; J: TRBJ2-3; V: TRBV5-4; size: -; CDR3: CASSLGLAGGTDTQYF; DNA: TGTGCCAGCAGCTTGGGACTAGCGGGAGGGACAGATACGCAGTATTTT
D: TRBD2; J: TRBJ2-7; V: TRBV27; size: -; CDR3: CASRLAGGPGEQYF; DNA: TGTGCCAGCAGACTAGCGGGAGGGCCAGGGGAGCAGTACTTC